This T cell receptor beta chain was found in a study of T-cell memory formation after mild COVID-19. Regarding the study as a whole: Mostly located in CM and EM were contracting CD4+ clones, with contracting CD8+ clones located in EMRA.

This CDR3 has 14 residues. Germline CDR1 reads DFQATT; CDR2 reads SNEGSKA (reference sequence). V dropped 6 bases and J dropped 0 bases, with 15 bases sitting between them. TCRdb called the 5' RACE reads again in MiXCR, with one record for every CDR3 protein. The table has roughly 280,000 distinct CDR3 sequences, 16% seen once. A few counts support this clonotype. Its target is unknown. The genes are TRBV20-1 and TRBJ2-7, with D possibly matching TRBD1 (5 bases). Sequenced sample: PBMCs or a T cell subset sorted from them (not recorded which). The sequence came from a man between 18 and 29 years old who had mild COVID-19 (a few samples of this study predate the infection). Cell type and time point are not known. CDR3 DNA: TGCAGTGCCAAAGACAGTCCGGTCTCCTACGAGCAGTACTTC. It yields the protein CSAKDSPVSYEQYF.